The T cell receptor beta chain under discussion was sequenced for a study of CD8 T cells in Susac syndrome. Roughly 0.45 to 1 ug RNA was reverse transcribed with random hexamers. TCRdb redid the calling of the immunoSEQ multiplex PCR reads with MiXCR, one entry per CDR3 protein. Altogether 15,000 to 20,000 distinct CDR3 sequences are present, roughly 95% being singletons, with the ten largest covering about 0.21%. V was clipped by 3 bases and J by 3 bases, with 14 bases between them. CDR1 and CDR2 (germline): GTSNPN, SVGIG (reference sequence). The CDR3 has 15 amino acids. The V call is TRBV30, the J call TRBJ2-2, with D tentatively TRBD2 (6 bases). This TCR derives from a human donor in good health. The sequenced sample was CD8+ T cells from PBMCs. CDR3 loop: CAWRSDWRDTGELFF. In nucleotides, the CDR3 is TGTGCCTGGAGGTCCGACTGGAGGGACACCGGGGAGCTGTTTTTT.